This TCR beta chain was sequenced for a study of blood T cell repertoires in COVID-19. Per the authors' pipeline: Counts of nucleated cells, estimated from reference gene primer amplification, were obtained. The data were produced by immunoSEQ multiplex PCR, yet TCRdb's version contains in-frame clones alone and is incomplete. The V and J calls and the clone size are those of that table, but D and trimming were determined from the DNA. The top ten hold 2% to 3% of the sample, which has about 270,000 clones, 80% to 90% seen once. J lost 6 bases, V lost 0 bases, and 5 bases had no gene match. The CDR3 contains 16 residues. Germline CDR1 SGHRS, CDR2 YFSETQ.

The specimen sequenced was PBMCs or T cells enriched from blood (not recorded which). This TCR was sampled from a woman aged 18-29 years who had recovered from COVID-19. This rearrangement joins TRBV5-1 to TRBJ2-1; 11 nucleotides line up with TRBD2. CDR3 sequence (DNA): TGCGCCAGCAGCTTGGTTAGCGGGGGGGCCGGCAATGAGCAGTTCTTC. Amino acid sequence: CASSLVSGGAGNEQFF.